This T cell receptor (beta chain) comes out of a study of T cells in Graves' hyperthyroidism and ophthalmopathy. This clonotype has ten or more counts. From RNA transcripts, TCR beta CDR3 regions were amplified. TCR CDR3 regions were first amplified by RT-PCR with HTBI primers. TCRdb re-called the multiplex PCR reads with MiXCR, one entry per CDR3 protein. The table includes about half a million distinct CDR3 sequences, 20% to 25% detected once. The CDR3 contains 15 residues. Trimming cost V 0 bases and J 8 bases, with 13 bases left between them. Germline CDR1 reads MNHNS; CDR2 reads SASEGT. The TCR originated in a young man with Graves' hyperthyroidism. The source material was blood. The V call is TRBV6-1, the J call TRBJ2-2; a possible D gene is TRBD2 (6 bases). CDR3 in DNA: TGTGCCAGCAGTGAAGCGGTGGAGGGGTCTGGGGAGCTGTTTTTT. Its translation is CASSEAVEGSGELFF.